The 4 T cell receptor beta chains listed next were all sequenced from one sample in a study of beta chain features in type 1 diabetes. The isolated RNA, all of it, was reverse transcribed, so expressed TCRB transcripts were what got sequenced. Clones were sequenced by immunoSEQ multiplex PCR, and TCRdb holds only the in-frame ones, with some missing. The sample contains under 900,000 clones, 15% to 20% of which appear only once. Material: naive CD4+ T cells from blood. The receptors derive from a woman aged 18-35 years in good health.

The chain couples TRBV19 to TRBJ2-7, with TRBD2 identical over 9 bases. V gave up 6 bases and J gave up 1 base; unmatched junction bases: 10. Germline lookup yields CDR1 LNHDA and CDR2 SQIVND (reference sequence). The CDR3 is 16 residues long. For the CDR3, the DNA is TGTGCCAGTAGGGCTAGCGGGATTTCGACATCCTACGAGCAGTACTTC. Residues: CASRASGISTSYEQYF. The whole variable domain, filled in from reference TRBV19 and TRBJ2-7, reads DGGITQSPKYLFRKEGQNVTLSCEQNLNHDAMYWYRQDPGQGLRLIYYSQIVNDFQKGDIAEGYSVSREKKESFPLTVTSAQKNPTAFYLCASRASGISTSYEQYFGPGTRLTVT.

This clone was seen a single time. V and J are TRBV5-1 and TRBJ2-2; D is uncertain. The CDR3 spans 14 residues. Germline V gene sequence: CDR1 SGHRS, CDR2 YFSETQ. V was shortened by 1 base and J by 6 bases, with 10 bases between the two germline ends. The CDR3 reads CASSLSPSPGELFF. The DNA of the CDR3 is TGCGCCAGCAGCTTGAGTCCGTCCCCCGGGGAGCTGTTTTTT. Drawing the rest from reference TRBV5-1 and TRBJ2-2, the complete variable domain is KAGVTQTPRYLIKTRGQQVTLSCSPISGHRSVSWYQQTPGQGLQFLFEYFSETQRNKGNFPGRFSGRQFSNSRSEMNVSTLELGDSALYLCASSLSPSPGELFFGEGSRLTVL.

This clone was observed once. The rearrangement uses TRBV2 and TRBJ2-1; D may be TRBD2 (5 bases). V lost 8 bases to trimming and J lost 2 bases, with 13 bases between them. CDR1 is SNHLY, CDR2 FYNNEI, per germline. This CDR3 contains 14 residues. CDR3 protein: CASHPGSTYNEQFF. CDR3 bases: TGTGCCAGCCATCCGGGGAGCACCTACAATGAGCAGTTCTTC. Full variable domain (missing parts from reference TRBV2 and TRBJ2-1): EPEVTQTPSHQVTQMGQEVILRCVPISNHLYFYWYRQILGQKVEFLVSFYNNEISEKSEIFDDQFSVERPDGSNFTLKIRSTKLEDSAMYFCASHPGSTYNEQFFGPGTRLTVL.

In its sample, this clone was seen a few times. The chain employs TRBV10-3 and TRBJ2-5; D ambiguous. Trimming removed 0 bases from V and 0 bases from J, with 11 bases in between. This CDR3 spans 16 amino acids. The germline V gene encodes CDR1 ENHRY and CDR2 SYGVKD. The CDR3 here is CAISESENRNQETQYF. CDR3 DNA: TGTGCCATCAGTGAGTCCGAAAATAGGAACCAAGAGACCCAGTACTTC.